Below, 3 T cell receptor beta chains from the same sample are listed, as sequenced in a study of identifying expanded T cells in peripheral blood. The protocol was immunoSEQ multiplex PCR, while the TCRdb copy is restricted to in-frame clones and leaves out a portion. The data hold roughly 78,000 clones, with 85% to 90% observed a single time. The sample taken for sequencing was blood. The receptors were gathered from a person aged 18-69 years in good health.

V gene TRBV7-9 combines with J gene TRBJ2-5; D call uncertain. The CDR3 is 13 amino acids. The germline V gene encodes CDR1 SEHNR and CDR2 FQNEAQ (reference sequence). Trimming removed 5 bases from V and 7 bases from J, with 14 bases in between. DNA for the CDR3: TGTGCCAGCAGCGACCGAACCTGGAGGACCCAGTACTTC. Its protein product is CASSDRTWRTQYF.

The gene calls are TRBV28 and TRBJ2-2, with a possible D match to TRBD2 (7 bases). Trimming took 8 bases from V and 4 from J, leaving 17 bases between them. CDR3 length equals 15 residues. CDR1 is MDHEN and CDR2 is SYDVKM in the germline V gene. CDR3 loop: CASLSGGAGTGELFF. Written as DNA, the CDR3 is TGTGCCAGCTTATCGGGGGGCGCTGGCACCGGGGAGCTGTTTTTT.

The gene calls are TRBV6-6 and TRBJ1-4; 7 bases are a match to TRBD1. The length of the CDR3 is 15 residues. With V trimmed by 5 bases and J by 5 bases, 8 bases remained unmatched. CDR1 is MNHNY, CDR2 SVGAGI, per germline (reference sequence). The CDR3 bases are TGTGCCAGCAGTCTCGAAGACAGGGTAAATGAAAAACTGTTTTTT. Residues: CASSLEDRVNEKLFF.